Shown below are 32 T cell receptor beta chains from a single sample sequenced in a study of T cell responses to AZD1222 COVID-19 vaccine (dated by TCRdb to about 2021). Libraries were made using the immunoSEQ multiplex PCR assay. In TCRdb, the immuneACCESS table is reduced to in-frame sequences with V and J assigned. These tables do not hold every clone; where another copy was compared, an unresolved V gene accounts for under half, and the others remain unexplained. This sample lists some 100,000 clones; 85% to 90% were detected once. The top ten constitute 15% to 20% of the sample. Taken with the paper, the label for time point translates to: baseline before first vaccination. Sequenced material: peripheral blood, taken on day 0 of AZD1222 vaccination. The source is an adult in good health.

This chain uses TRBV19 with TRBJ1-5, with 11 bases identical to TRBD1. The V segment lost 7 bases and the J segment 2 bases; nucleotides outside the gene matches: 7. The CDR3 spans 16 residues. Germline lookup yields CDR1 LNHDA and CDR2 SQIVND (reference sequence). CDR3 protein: CASKRTGGLGNQPQHF. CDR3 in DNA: TGTGCCAGTAAAAGGACAGGGGGCCTGGGCAATCAGCCCCAGCATTTT.

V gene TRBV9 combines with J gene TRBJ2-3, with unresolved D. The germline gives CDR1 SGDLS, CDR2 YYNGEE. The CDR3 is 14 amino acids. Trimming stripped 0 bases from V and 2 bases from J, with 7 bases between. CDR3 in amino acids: CASSVETYTDTQYF. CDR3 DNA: TGTGCCAGCAGCGTAGAAACCTACACAGATACGCAGTATTTT.

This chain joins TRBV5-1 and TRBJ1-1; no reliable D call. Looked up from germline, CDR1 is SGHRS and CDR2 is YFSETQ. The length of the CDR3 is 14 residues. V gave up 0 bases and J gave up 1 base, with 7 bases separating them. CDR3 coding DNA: TGCGCCAGCAGCTTGGTAACCAGGAACACTGAAGCTTTCTTT. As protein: CASSLVTRNTEAFF.

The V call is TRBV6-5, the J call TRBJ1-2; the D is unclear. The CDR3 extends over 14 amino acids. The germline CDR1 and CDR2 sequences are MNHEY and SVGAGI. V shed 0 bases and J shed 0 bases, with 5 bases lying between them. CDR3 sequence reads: CASSYSPANYGYTF. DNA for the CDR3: TGTGCCAGCAGTTACTCTCCAGCTAACTATGGCTACACCTTC.

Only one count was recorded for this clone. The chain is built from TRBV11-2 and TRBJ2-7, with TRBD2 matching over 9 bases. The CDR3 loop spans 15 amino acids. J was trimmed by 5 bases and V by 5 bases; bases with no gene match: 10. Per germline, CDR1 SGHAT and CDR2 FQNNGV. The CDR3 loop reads CASSLMRPSGDEQYF. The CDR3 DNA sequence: TGTGCCAGCAGCCTTATGCGGCCTAGCGGGGACGAGCAGTACTTC. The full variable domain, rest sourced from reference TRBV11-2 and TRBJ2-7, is EAGVAQSPRYKIIEKRQSVAFWCNPISGHATLYWYQQILGQGPKLLIQFQNNGVVDDSQLPKDRFSAERLKGVDSTLKIQPAKLEDSAVYLCASSLMRPSGDEQYFGPGTRLTVT.

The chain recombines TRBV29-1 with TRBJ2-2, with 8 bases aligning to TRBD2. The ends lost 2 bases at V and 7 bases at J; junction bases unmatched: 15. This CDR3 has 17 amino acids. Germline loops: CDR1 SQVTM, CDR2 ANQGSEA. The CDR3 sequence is CSVENPPPSGGSGELFF. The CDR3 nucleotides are TGCAGCGTTGAAAACCCTCCTCCCAGCGGGGGTAGCGGGGAGCTGTTTTTT.

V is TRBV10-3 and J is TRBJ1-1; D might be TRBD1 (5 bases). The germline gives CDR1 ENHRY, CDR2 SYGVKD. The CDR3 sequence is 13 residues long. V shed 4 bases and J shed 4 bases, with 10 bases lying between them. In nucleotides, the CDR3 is TGTGCCATCAGTGTACAGGCGTCCACTGAAGCTTTCTTT. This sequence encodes CAISVQASTEAFF.

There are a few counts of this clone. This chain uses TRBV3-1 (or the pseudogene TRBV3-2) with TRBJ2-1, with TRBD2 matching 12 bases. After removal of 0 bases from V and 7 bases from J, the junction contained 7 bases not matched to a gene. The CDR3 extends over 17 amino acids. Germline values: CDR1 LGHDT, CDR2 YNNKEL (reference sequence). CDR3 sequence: CASSQDLTSGGRNEQFF. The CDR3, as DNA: TGTGCCAGCAGCCAAGATCTGACTAGCGGGGGTAGGAATGAGCAGTTCTTC.

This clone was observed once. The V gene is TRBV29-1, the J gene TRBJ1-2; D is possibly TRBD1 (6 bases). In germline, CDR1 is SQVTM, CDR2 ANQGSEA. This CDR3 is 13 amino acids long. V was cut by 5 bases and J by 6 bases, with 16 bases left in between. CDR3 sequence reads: CSVLGDRKNGYTF. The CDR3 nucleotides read TGCAGCGTTTTGGGCGACAGGAAGAATGGCTACACCTTC.

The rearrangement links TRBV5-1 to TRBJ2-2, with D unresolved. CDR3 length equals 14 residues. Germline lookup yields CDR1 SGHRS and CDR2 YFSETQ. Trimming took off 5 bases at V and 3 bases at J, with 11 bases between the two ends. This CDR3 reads CASRGASDTGELFF. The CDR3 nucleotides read TGCGCCAGCAGAGGCGCGAGTGACACCGGGGAGCTGTTTTTT.

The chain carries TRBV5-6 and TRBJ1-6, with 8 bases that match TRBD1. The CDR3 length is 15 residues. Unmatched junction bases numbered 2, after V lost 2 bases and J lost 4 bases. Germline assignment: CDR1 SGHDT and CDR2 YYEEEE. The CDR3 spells CASSFWDRYNSPLHF. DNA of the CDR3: TGTGCCAGCAGCTTTTGGGACAGGTATAATTCACCCCTCCACTTT.

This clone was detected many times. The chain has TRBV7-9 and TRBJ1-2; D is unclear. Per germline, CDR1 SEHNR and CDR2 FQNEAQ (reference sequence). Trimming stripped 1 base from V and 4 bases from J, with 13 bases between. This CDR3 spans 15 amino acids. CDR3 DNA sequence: TGTGCCAGCAGCTTAGGGATAGCGGGGTCCTATGGCTACACCTTC. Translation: CASSLGIAGSYGYTF.

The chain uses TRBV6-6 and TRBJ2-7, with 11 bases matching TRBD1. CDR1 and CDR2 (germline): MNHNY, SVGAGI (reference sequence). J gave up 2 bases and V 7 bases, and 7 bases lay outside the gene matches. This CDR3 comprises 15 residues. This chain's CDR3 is CASNFGQGATYEQYF. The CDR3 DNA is TGTGCCAGCAACTTTGGACAGGGGGCTACCTACGAGCAGTACTTC.

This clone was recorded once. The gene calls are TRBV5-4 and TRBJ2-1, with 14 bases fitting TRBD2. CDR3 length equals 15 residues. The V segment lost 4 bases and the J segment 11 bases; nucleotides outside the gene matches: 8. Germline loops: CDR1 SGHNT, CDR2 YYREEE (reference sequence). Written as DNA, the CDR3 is TGTGCCAGCAGCCCCAGGACTAGCGGGGGGTTTAAGCAGTTCTTC. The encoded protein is CASSPRTSGGFKQFF. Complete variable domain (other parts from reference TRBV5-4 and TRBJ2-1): ETGVTQSPTHLIKTRGQQVTLRCSSQSGHNTVSWYQQALGQGPQFIFQYYREEENGRGNFPPRFSGLQFPNYSSELNVNALELDDSALYLCASSPRTSGGFKQFFGPGTRLTVL.

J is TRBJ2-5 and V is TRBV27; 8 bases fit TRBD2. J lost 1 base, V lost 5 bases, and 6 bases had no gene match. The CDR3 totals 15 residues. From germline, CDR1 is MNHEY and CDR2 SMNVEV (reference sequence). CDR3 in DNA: TGTGCCAGCAGTCCTCAAGCGGGAGCCCAAGAGACCCAGTACTTC. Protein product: CASSPQAGAQETQYF.

The CDR3 loop is CASSSLTGVNKLFF. CDR3 DNA sequence: TGTGCCAGCAGTTCCCTAACAGGGGTTAATAAACTGTTTTTT. V gene TRBV27 combines with J gene TRBJ1-4; 7 bases align to TRBD1. CDR3 size: 14 residues. J gave up 11 bases and V 4 bases, and 10 bases lay outside the gene matches. The germline V gene encodes CDR1 MNHEY and CDR2 SMNVEV (reference sequence).

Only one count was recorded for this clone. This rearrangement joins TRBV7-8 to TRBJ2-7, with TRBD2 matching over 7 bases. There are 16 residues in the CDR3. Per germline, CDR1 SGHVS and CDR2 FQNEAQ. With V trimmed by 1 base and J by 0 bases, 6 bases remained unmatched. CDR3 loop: CASSLGQGGYSYEQYF. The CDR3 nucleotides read TGTGCCAGCAGCTTAGGCCAGGGAGGGTACTCCTACGAGCAGTACTTC.

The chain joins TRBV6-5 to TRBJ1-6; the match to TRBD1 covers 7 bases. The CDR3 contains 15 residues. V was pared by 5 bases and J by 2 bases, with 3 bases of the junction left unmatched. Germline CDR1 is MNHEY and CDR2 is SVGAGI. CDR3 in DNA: TGTGCCAGCAGTACCGGGACAGCCTATAATTCACCCCTCCACTTT. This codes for CASSTGTAYNSPLHF.

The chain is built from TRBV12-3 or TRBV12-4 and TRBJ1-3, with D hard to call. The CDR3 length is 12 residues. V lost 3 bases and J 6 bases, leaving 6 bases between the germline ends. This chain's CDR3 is CASSFALNTIYF. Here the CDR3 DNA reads TGTGCCAGCAGTTTCGCATTAAACACCATATATTTT.

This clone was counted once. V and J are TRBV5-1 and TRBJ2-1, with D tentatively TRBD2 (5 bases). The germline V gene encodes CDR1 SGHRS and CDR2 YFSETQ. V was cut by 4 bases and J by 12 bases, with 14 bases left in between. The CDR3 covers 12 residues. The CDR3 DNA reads TGCGCCAGCAGCCCCTACGGGGTAGGGCAGTTCTTC. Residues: CASSPYGVGQFF.

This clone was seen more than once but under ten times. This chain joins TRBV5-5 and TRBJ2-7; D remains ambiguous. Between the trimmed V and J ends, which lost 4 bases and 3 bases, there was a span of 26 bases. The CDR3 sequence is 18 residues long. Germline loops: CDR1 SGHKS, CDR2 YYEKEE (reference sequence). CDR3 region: CASSVNSPGRRRFYEQYF. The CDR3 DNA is TGTGCCAGCAGCGTTAACAGCCCCGGGCGACGTAGATTCTACGAGCAGTACTTC.

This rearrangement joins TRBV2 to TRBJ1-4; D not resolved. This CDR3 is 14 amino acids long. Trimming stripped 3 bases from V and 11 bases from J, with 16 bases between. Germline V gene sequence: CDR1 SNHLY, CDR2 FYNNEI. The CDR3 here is CASSDWLGSEKLFF. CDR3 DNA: TGTGCCAGCAGTGATTGGTTGGGGTCGGAGAAACTGTTTTTT.

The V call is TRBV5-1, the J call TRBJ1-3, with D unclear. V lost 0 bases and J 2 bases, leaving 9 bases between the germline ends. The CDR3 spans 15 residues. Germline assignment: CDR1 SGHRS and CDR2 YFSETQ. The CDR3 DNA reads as TGCGCCAGCAGCTTGGCGCACACGGCTGGAAACACCATATATTTT. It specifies CASSLAHTAGNTIYF.

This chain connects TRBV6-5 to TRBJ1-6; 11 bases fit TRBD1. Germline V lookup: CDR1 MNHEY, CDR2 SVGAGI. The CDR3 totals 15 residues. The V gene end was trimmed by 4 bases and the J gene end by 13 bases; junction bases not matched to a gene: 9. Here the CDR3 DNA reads TGTGCCAGCAGTTCTCCGGGACAGGGGGTTTTGCCCCTCCACTTT. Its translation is CASSSPGQGVLPLHF.

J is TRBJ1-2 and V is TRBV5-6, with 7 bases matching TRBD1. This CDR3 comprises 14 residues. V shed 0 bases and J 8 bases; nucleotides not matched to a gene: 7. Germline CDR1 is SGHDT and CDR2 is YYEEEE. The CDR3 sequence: CASSLVETGNGYTF. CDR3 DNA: TGTGCCAGCAGCTTGGTGGAGACAGGGAACGGCTACACCTTC.

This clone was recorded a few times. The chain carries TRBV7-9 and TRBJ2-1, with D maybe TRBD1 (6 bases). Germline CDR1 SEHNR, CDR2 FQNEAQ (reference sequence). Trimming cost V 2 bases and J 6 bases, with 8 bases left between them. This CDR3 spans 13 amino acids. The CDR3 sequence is CASSLSQGNEQFF. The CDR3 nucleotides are TGTGCCAGCAGCTTATCACAGGGCAATGAGCAGTTCTTC.

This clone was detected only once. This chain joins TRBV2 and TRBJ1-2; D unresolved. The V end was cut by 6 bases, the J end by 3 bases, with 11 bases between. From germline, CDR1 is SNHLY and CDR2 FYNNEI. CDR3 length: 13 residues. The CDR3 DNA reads TGTGCCAGCAGCCCCCGGCCGCACTATGGCTACACCTTC. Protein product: CASSPRPHYGYTF.

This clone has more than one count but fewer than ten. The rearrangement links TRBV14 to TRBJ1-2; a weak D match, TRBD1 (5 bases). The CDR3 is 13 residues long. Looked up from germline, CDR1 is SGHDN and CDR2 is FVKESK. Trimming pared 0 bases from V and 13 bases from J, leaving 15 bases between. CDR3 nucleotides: TGTGCCAGCAGCCAAGATTTCGGGGGAGTGGGCACCTTC. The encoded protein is CASSQDFGGVGTF.

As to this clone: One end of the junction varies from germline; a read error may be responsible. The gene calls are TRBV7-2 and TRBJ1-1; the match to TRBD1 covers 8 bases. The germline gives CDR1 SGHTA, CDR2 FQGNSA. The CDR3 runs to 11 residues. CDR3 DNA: TGTGCCAGCAGTCCCGGGACAGGCGGTCTCTTT. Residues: CASSPGTGGLF.

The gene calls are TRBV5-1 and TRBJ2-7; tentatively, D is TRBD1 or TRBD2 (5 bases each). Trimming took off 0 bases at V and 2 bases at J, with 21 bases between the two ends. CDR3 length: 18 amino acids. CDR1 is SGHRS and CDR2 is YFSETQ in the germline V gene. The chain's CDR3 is CASSLGEILRDQPYEQYF. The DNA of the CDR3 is TGCGCCAGCAGCTTGGGAGAAATCCTTCGGGACCAACCCTACGAGCAGTACTTC.

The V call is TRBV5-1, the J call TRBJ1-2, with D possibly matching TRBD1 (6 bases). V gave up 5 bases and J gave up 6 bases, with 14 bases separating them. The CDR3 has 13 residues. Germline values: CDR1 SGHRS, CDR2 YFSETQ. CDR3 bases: TGCGCCAGCAGACAACAGGGTTCCGATGGCTACACCTTC. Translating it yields CASRQQGSDGYTF.

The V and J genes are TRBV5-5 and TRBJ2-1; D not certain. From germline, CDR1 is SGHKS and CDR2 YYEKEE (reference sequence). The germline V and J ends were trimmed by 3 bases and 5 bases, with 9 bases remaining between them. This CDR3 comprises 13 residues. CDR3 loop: CASSSGPNNEQFF. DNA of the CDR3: TGTGCCAGCAGCTCAGGCCCTAACAATGAGCAGTTCTTC.